The entry that follows covers one T cell receptor (beta chain) sequence. Its antigen is unknown. TCRdb's table, derived via immunoSEQ multiplex PCR, lists solely in-frame clones and lacks some. The sample shows about 130,000 clones, around 84% of them seen only once. This entry belongs to a study of T cell responses to AZD1222 COVID-19 vaccine. General observations from the study: Seropositive status at baseline applied to only a handful of AZD1222 recipients.

The germline V gene encodes CDR1 GTSNPN and CDR2 SVGIG (reference sequence). Trimming cost V 4 bases and J 1 base, with 11 bases left between them. This CDR3 is 14 amino acids long. The specimen comprised peripheral blood, sampled on day 0 of AZD1222 vaccination. V usage is TRBV30 and J usage is TRBJ1-5, with no clear D. This clonotype was obtained from an adult in good health. The CDR3 region is CAWNDGVSNQPQHF. The CDR3 DNA reads TGTGCCTGGAATGATGGAGTGAGCAATCAGCCCCAGCATTTT.